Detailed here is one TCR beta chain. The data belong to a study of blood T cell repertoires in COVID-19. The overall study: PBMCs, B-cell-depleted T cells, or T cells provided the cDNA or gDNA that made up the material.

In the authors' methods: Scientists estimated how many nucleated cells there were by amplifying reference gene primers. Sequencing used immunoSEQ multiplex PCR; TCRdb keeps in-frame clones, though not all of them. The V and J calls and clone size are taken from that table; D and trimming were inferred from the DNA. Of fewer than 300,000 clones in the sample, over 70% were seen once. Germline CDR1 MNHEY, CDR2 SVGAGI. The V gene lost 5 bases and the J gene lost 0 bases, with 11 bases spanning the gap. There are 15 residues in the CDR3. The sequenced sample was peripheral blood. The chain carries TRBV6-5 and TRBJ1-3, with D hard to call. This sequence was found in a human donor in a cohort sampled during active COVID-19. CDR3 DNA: TGTGCCAGCAGTCTCGGTGGGAGCTCTGGAAACACCATATATTTT. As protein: CASSLGGSSGNTIYF.